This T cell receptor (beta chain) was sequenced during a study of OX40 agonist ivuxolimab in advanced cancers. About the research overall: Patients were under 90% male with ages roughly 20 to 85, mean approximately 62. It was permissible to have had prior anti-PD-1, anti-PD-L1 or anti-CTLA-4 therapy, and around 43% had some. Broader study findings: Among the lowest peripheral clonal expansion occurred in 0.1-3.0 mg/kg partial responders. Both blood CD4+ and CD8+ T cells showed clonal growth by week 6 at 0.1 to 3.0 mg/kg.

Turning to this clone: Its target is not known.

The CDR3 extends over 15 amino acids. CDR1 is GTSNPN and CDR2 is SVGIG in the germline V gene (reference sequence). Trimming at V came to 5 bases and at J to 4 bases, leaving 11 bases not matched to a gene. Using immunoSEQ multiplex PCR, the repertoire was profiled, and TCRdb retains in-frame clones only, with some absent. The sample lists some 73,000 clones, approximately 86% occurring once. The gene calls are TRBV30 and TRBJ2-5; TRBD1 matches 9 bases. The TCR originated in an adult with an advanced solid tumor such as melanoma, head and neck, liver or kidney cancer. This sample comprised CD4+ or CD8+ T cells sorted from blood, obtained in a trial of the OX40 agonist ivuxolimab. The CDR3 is CAWARDRVLGETQYF. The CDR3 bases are TGTGCCTGGGCCCGGGACAGGGTTCTCGGAGAGACCCAGTACTTC.